The clone carrying this TCR beta chain was seen many times. Its antigen is currently unknown. This sample stems from a study of blood T cells in healthy people across ages. Study in general: About one barcoded beta molecule per two T cells was the capture yield of template switching. Study-wide results and caveats: Greater diversity and more naive CD4+ cells were seen in long-lived donors than in aged donors.

Sample-barcoded 5' priming and a J-beta primer mix drove a second PCR of about 6 to 12 cycles. A single record per CDR3 protein comes from TCRdb applying MiXCR to the 5' RACE reads. The sample yields around 790,000 distinct CDR3 sequences, 40% to 50% seen once. The CDR3 totals 11 residues. Germline CDR1 SGDLS, CDR2 YYNGEE. The V end was cut by 0 bases, the J end by 5 bases, with 3 bases between. This chain links TRBV9 with TRBJ2-7; no firm D call. The sample comprised blood. This TCR came from a man in his sixties in good health. This CDR3 is CASSVGDEQYF. The CDR3 nucleotides are TGTGCCAGCAGCGTAGGGGACGAGCAGTACTTC. The full variable domain, completed using reference TRBV9 and TRBJ2-7, is DSGVTQTPKHLITATGQRVTLRCSPRSGDLSVYWYQQSLDQGLQFLIQYYNGEERAKGNILERFSAQQFPDLHSELNLSSLELGDSALYFCASSVGDEQYFGPGTRLTVT.